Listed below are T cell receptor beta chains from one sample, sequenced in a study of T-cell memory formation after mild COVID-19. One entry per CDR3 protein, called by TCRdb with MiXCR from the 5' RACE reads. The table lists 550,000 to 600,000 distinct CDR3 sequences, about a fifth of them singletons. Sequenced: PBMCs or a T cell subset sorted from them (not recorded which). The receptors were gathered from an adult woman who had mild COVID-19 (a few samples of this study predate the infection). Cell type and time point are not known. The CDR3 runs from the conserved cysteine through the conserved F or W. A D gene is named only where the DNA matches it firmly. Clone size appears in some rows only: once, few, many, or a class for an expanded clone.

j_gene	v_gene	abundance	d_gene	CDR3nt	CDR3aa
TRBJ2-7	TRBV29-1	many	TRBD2	TGCAGCGTACGGAGCGGGAGGGAGAACGAGCAGTACTTC	CSVRSGRENEQYF
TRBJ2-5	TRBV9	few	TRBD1	TGTGCCAGCAGCGATCGTCCGAATGCCGACAGGGGTGAGACCCAGTACTTC	CASSDRPNADRGETQYF
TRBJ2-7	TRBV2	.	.	TGTGCCAGCAGGGTGGACGGGTACGAGCAGTACTTC	CASRVDGYEQYF
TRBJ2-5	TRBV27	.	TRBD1	TGTGCCAGCAGACCGACAGGGGTCATTAGGGAGACCCAGTACTTC	CASRPTGVIRETQYF
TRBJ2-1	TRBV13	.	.	TGTGCCAGCAGCTTAGGCCGGGGGGCCCACAATGAGCAGTTCTTC	CASSLGRGAHNEQFF
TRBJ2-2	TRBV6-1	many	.	TGTGCCAGTTCTACCAGGGGTTCCGGGGAGCTGTTTTTT	CASSTRGSGELFF
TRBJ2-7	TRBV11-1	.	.	TGTGCCAGCAGCCCCCTTCGAAACGAGCAGTACTTC	CASSPLRNEQYF
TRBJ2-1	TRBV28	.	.	TGTGCCAGCCCGAAGAGCGGGACATCCTTTTACAATGAGCAGTTCTTC	CASPKSGTSFYNEQFF
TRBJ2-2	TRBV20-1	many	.	TGCAGTGCTAGAGACCAATACTTCAACAAGTTGAACACCGGGGAGCTGTTTTTT	CSARDQYFNKLNTGELFF
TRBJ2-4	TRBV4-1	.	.	TGCGCCAGCAGCCAAGATGTTGGAAACATTCAGTACTTC	CASSQDVGNIQYF
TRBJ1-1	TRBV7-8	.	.	TGTGCCAGCAGCCGGCAGAGCGGGTCCATGAACACTGAAGCTTTCTTT	CASSRQSGSMNTEAFF
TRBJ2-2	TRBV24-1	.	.	TGTGCCACCAGTGATCCCCGGGACCACATCGCCGGGGAGCTGTTTTTT	CATSDPRDHIAGELFF
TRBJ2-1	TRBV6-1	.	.	TGTGCCAGCAGTGACGACATCAATGAGCAGTTCTTC	CASSDDINEQFF
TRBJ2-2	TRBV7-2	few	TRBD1	TGTGCCAGCAGCTTACTCACGGCCCAGGGGGACACCGGGGAGCTGTTTTTT	CASSLLTAQGDTGELFF
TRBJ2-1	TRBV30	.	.	TGTGCCTGGGGGAGGGCAGGGGGCAATGAGCAGTTCTTC	CAWGRAGGNEQFF
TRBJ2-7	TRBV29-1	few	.	TGCAGCGTTGAAGTGTGGGATCGGACGGATCCCTACGAGCAGTACTTC	CSVEVWDRTDPYEQYF
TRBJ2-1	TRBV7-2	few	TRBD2	TGTGCCAGCACCAAAGGAATAGCGGGAGGCGTTGAGCAGTTCTTC	CASTKGIAGGVEQFF
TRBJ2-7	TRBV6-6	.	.	TGTGCCAGCAGTTACTCGAGAGGGGAGAGGGCCTACGAGCAGTACTTC	CASSYSRGERAYEQYF
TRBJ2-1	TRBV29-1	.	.	TGCAGCGTTGAATCGGCGGGGAGCTACAATGAGCAGTTCTTC	CSVESAGSYNEQFF
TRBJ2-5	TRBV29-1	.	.	TGCAGCGTTGGAAGGACTAATTATGAGGGCCAGTACTTC	CSVGRTNYEGQYF
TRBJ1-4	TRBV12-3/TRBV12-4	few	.	TGTGCCAGCAGTCCTCGTTGGGACAATGAAAAACTGTTTTTT	CASSPRWDNEKLFF
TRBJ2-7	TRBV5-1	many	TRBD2	TGCGCCAGCAGCTCCGGACTAGCCTACGAGCAGTACTTC	CASSSGLAYEQYF
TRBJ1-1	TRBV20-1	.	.	TGCAGTGCTAGAGACGCGGGCAGGGCTACTGAAGCTTTCTTT	CSARDAGRATEAFF
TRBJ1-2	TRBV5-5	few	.	TGTGCCAGCAGCCTGGGGGCAGGGAATGGGGGCTACACCTTC	CASSLGAGNGGYTF
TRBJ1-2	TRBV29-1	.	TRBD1	TGCAGCGCCTGGACAGGGGGCTATGGCTACACCTTC	CSAWTGGYGYTF
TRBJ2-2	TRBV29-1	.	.	TGCAGCGATCGGACCTACACCGGGGAGCTGTTTTTT	CSDRTYTGELFF
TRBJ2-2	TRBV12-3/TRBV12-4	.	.	TGTGCCAGCAGTTCCCGGGACTGGAACACCGGGGAGCTGTTTTTT	CASSSRDWNTGELFF